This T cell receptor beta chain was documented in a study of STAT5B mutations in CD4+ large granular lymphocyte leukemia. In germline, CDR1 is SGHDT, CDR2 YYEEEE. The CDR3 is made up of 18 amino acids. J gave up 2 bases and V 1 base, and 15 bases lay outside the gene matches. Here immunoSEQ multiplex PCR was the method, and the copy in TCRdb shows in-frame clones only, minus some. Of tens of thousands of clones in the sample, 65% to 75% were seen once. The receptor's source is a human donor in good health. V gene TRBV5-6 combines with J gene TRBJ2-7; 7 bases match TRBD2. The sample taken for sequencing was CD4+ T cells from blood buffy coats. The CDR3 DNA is TGTGCCAGCAGCTTGTTAATCTTCGGCGGGAGAACCGCCTACGAGCAGTACTTC. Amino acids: CASSLLIFGGRTAYEQYF.